This TCR beta chain derives from a study of cytomegalovirus exposure and HLA in healthy donors. Study information: For the approximately 400 genotyped donors, roughly 80% fell within the Caucasian-associated ancestry cluster.

The CDR3 has 12 residues. The V and J ends lost 9 bases and 2 bases, in that order; junction bases with no gene match: 3. Germline CDR1 reads LNHDA; CDR2 reads SQIVND (reference sequence). Each of the donors was a healthy bone marrow donor. A multiplex PCR was run with 60 Vbeta primers and 13 Jbeta primers. Produced via immunoSEQ multiplex PCR; TCRdb's table is partial and in-frame only. Of more than 120,000 clones in the sample, approximately 83% were seen once. Concerning this clone: Other DNA sequences within the sample encode an identical CDR3.

The clonotype originates from a male donor in good health and CMV-seronegative. The chain is built from TRBV19 and TRBJ1-1; 7 bases agree with TRBD1. Sequencing was carried out using PBMCs. The CDR3 DNA follows: TGTGCCAGCAGGACAGGAAACACTGAAGCTTTCTTT. This gives the protein CASRTGNTEAFF.